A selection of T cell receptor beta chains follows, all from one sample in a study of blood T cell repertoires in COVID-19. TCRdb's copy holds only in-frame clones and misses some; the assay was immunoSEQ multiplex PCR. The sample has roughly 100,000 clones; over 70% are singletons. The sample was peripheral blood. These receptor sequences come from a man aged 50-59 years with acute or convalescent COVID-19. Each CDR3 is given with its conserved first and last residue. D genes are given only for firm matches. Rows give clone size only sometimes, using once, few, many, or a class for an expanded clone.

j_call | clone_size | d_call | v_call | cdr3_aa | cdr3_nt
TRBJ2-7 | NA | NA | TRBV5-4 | CASSLGGVTPYEQYF | TGTGCCAGCAGCTTGGGGGGGGTAACTCCCTACGAGCAGTACTTC
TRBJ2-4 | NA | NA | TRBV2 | CASSRSRTVQYF | TGTGCCAGCAGTAGGTCCAGGACTGTTCAGTACTTC
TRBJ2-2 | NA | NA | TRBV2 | CARQTNTGELFF | TGTGCCAGACAGACGAACACCGGGGAGCTGTTTTTT
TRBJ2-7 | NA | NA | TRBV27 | CASSTPPGYEQYF | TGTGCCAGCAGTACACCCCCGGGGTACGAGCAGTACTTC
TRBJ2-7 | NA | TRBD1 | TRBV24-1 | CATSRDRGHEQYF | TGTGCCACCAGTCGGGACAGGGGGCACGAGCAGTACTTC
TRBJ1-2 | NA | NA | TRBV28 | CASSLSGYGYTF | TGTGCCAGCAGTTTGTCGGGGTATGGCTACACCTTC
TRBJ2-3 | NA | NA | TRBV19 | CASSRGGGTDTQYF | TGTGCCAGTAGTAGAGGGGGGGGCACAGATACGCAGTATTTT
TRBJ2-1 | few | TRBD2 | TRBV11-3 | CASTRESYNEQFF | TGTGCCAGCACGCGGGAGTCCTACAATGAGCAGTTCTTC
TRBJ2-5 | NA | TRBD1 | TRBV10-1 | CASNRQGAETQYF | TGCGCCAGCAATCGACAGGGGGCCGAGACCCAGTACTTC
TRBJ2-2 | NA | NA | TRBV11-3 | CASSLDRGLTGELFF | TGTGCCAGCAGCTTAGATCGGGGACTCACCGGGGAGCTGTTTTTT
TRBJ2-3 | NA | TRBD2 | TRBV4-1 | CASSHGAAGGTDTQYF | TGCGCCAGCAGCCATGGTGCGGCGGGAGGCACAGATACGCAGTATTTT
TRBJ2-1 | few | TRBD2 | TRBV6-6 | CASKSGLAGGGEQFF | TGTGCCAGCAAGTCGGGACTAGCGGGAGGAGGGGAGCAGTTCTTC
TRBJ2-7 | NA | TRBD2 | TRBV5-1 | CASSPGLDLHEQYF | TGCGCCAGCAGCCCTGGACTAGATCTGCACGAGCAGTACTTC
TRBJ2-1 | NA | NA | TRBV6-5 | CASSRGSYNEQFF | TGTGCCAGCAGTCGGGGGTCCTACAATGAGCAGTTCTTC
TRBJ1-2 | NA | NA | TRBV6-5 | CASSSSGSYYGYTF | TGTGCCAGCAGTTCCTCAGGGAGTTACTATGGCTACACCTTC
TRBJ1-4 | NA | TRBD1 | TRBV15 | CATSLRDRSNEKLFF | TGTGCCACCAGCTTACGGGACAGAAGTAATGAAAAACTGTTTTTT
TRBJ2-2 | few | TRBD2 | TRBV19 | CASSIGVREAHTGELFF | TGTGCCAGTAGTATTGGGGTCCGGGAGGCCCACACCGGGGAGCTGTTTTTT
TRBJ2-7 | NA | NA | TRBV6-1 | CASSDYYEQYF | TGTGCCAGCAGTGATTACTACGAGCAGTACTTC
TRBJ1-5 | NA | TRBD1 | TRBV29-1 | CSVVTGTGNQPQHF | TGCAGCGTCGTTACCGGGACAGGGAATCAGCCCCAGCATTTT
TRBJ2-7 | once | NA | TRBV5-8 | CASSLRVLPYEQYF | TGTGCCAGCAGCTTGCGAGTTCTTCCTTACGAGCAGTACTTC
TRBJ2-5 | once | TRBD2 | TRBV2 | CASIRLAGPSPETQYF | TGTGCCAGCATCCGACTAGCGGGCCCCTCCCCGGAGACCCAGTACTTC
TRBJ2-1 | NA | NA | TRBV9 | CASSVVSVGEQFF | TGTGCCAGCAGCGTAGTTAGCGTTGGTGAGCAGTTCTTC
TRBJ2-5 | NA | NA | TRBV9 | CASSVERQETQYF | TGTGCCAGCAGCGTCGAGAGACAAGAGACCCAGTACTTC
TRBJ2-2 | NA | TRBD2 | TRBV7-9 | CASSSKDSGRATGELFF | TGTGCCAGCAGCTCTAAAGATAGCGGGAGAGCCACCGGGGAGCTGTTTTTT
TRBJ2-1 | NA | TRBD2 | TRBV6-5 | CASSYRGLATEQFF | TGTGCCAGCAGTTACCGGGGACTAGCGACAGAGCAGTTCTTC
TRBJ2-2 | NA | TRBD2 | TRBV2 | CASKRTSGSTGELFF | TGTGCCAGCAAGAGGACTAGCGGGAGCACCGGGGAGCTGTTTTTT
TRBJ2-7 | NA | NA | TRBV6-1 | CASSETGLSYEQYF | TGTGCCAGCAGTGAAACAGGGCTCTCCTACGAGCAGTACTTC
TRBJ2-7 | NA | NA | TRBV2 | CASRVVSYEQYF | TGTGCCAGCAGGGTAGTATCCTACGAGCAGTACTTC
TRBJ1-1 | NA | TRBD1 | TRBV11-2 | CASSRRDRGTEAFF | TGTGCCAGCAGCCGAAGGGACAGGGGCACTGAAGCTTTCTTT
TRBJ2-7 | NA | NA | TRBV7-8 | CASRGRGYEQYF | TGTGCCAGCAGGGGAAGGGGCTACGAGCAGTACTTC
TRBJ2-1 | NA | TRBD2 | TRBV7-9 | CASTLLGGPGNEQFF | TGTGCCAGCACCCTTCTGGGAGGGCCTGGGAATGAGCAGTTCTTC
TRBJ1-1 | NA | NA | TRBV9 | CASSVEEYTEAFF | TGTGCCAGCAGCGTAGAGGAGTACACTGAAGCTTTCTTT
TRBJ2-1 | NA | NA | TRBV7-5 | CVRSPGHYGSYNEQFF | TGTGTCAGAAGCCCGGGACACTACGGTTCCTACAATGAGCAGTTCTTC
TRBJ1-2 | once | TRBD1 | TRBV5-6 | CASSVTGTGAGYGYTF | TGTGCCAGCAGCGTTACCGGGACAGGGGCGGGTTATGGCTACACCTTC
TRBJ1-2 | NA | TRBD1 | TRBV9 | CASSVGQGAVDGYTF | TGTGCCAGCAGCGTCGGACAGGGGGCCGTTGATGGCTACACCTTC
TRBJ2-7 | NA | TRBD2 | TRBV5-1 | CASSFRAGAGEQYF | TGCGCCAGCAGCTTCCGAGCGGGAGCCGGTGAGCAGTACTTC
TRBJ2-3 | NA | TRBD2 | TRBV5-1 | CASSSEGAGVTDTQYF | TGCGCCAGCAGCTCTGAGGGAGCGGGAGTTACAGATACGCAGTATTTT
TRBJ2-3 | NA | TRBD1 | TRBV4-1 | CASSQDLWTGGKDTQYF | TGCGCCAGCAGCCAAGATTTGTGGACAGGGGGCAAGGATACGCAGTATTTT
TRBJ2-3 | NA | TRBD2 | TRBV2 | CASSILAGAIDTQYF | TGTGCCAGCAGTATACTAGCGGGAGCAATAGATACGCAGTATTTT
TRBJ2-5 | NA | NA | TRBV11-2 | CASSLAGAGQETQYF | TGTGCCAGCAGCTTAGCTGGGGCGGGACAAGAGACCCAGTACTTC
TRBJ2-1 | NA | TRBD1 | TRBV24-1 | CATSVTGWNEQFF | TGTGCCACCAGTGTGACAGGGTGGAATGAGCAGTTCTTC
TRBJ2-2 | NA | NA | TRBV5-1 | CASSPSGGGLGELFF | TGCGCCAGCAGCCCCTCGGGAGGGGGCCTCGGGGAGCTGTTTTTT
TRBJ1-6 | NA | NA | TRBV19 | CASSIGGGLVVPLHF | TGTGCCAGTAGTATCGGGGGAGGGTTGGTCGTCCCCCTCCACTTT
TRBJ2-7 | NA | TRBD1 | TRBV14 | CASSQEGPGQGKWEQYF | TGTGCCAGCAGCCAAGAGGGCCCGGGACAGGGGAAATGGGAGCAGTACTTC
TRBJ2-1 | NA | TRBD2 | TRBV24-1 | CATSDWTSGRGNEQFF | TGTGCCACCAGTGATTGGACTAGCGGGAGGGGCAATGAGCAGTTCTTC
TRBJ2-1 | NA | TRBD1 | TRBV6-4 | CASRTPTTGGSNEQFF | TGTGCCAGCAGGACCCCCACGACAGGGGGATCCAATGAGCAGTTCTTC
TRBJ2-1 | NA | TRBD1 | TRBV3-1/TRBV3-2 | CASSQETGREQFF | TGTGCCAGCAGCCAAGAGACAGGGCGTGAGCAGTTCTTC